The rows below give T cell receptor beta chains drawn from one sample of a study of OX40 agonist ivuxolimab in advanced cancers. Here immunoSEQ multiplex PCR was the method, and the copy in TCRdb shows in-frame clones only, minus some. Among 40,000 to 50,000 clones listed, approximately 89% were seen once. Sample: CD4+ or CD8+ T cells sorted from blood, taken in a trial of the OX40 agonist ivuxolimab. These receptors all come from an adult with an advanced solid tumor such as melanoma, head and neck, liver or kidney cancer. Both conserved end residues are part of each CDR3. The order of the fields is CDR3 protein, CDR3 DNA, V gene, D gene, clone size, J gene. D genes are given only for firm matches. The size field is filled for only some rows; it gives once, few, many or a size class.

CASRAAGGGTDTQYF | TGTGCCAGCAGAGCTGCGGGGGGGGGAACAGATACGCAGTATTTT | TRBV2 | TRBD2 | NA | TRBJ2-3
CSVANEGLAGDPHTNEQFF | TGCAGCGTCGCTAATGAAGGACTAGCGGGGGACCCACATACAAATGAGCAGTTCTTC | TRBV29-1 | TRBD2 | NA | TRBJ2-1
CASSDSSGDTGELFF | TGTGCCAGCAGTGACAGCTCCGGGGACACCGGGGAGCTGTTTTTT | TRBV6-4 | NA | NA | TRBJ2-2
CASSLGTGDLYGYTF | TGTGCCAGCAGCTTAGGGACAGGGGACCTCTATGGCTACACCTTC | TRBV13 | TRBD1 | NA | TRBJ1-2
CASSQGKLSYNEQFF | TGTGCCAGCAGTCAAGGGAAATTGTCCTACAATGAGCAGTTCTTC | TRBV7-9 | NA | NA | TRBJ2-1
CASSSTGGLGELFF | TGTGCCAGTAGTAGTACAGGGGGCTTAGGGGAGCTGTTTTTT | TRBV19 | TRBD1 | NA | TRBJ2-2
CASTYSGGLRDTQYF | TGTGCCAGTACCTATTCCGGCGGGCTCCGGGATACGCAGTATTTT | TRBV19 | NA | NA | TRBJ2-3
CASSMLPGTTDTQYF | TGTGCCAGTAGTATGTTACCCGGGACCACAGATACGCAGTATTTT | TRBV19 | NA | once | TRBJ2-3
CASSLFIREGAGNQPQHF | TGTGCCAGCAGCTTATTCATCAGGGAGGGAGCTGGCAATCAGCCCCAGCATTTT | TRBV7-8 | NA | NA | TRBJ1-5
CASSIGRANTEAFF | TGTGCCAGTAGTATCGGCAGGGCGAACACTGAAGCTTTCTTT | TRBV19 | NA | NA | TRBJ1-1
CAIQAGGPDTGELFF | TGTGCCATCCAAGCGGGAGGGCCGGACACCGGGGAGCTGTTTTTT | TRBV6-1 | TRBD2 | NA | TRBJ2-2
CAWSVWPEQYF | TGTGCCTGGAGTGTATGGCCGGAGCAGTACTTC | TRBV30 | NA | NA | TRBJ2-7
CASSLIAGGEAGTEAFF | TGTGCCAGCAGCTTAATTGCGGGAGGGGAAGCGGGGACTGAAGCTTTCTTT | TRBV7-3 | NA | NA | TRBJ1-1
CASSLNPGARENEQFF | TGTGCCAGCAGTTTGAATCCGGGGGCCAGAGAAAATGAGCAGTTCTTC | TRBV28 | NA | NA | TRBJ2-1
CASSQEVQGRAGNTIYF | TGCGCCAGCAGCCAAGAGGTCCAGGGAAGGGCTGGAAACACCATATATTTT | TRBV4-1 | NA | once | TRBJ1-3
CASSAGTSGGNEQYF | TGCGCCAGCAGCGCCGGGACTAGCGGGGGAAACGAGCAGTACTTC | TRBV5-1 | TRBD2 | NA | TRBJ2-7
CASSTLTSGTGNEQFF | TGTGCCAGCAGTACGCTGACTAGCGGGACAGGCAATGAGCAGTTCTTC | TRBV6-6 | TRBD2 | NA | TRBJ2-1
CASIPQGVGEAFF | TGTGCCAGTATTCCTCAGGGGGTGGGTGAAGCTTTCTTT | TRBV19 | TRBD1 | NA | TRBJ1-1
CASSFGSGSYEQYF | TGTGCCAGCAGCTTTGGTAGCGGCTCCTACGAGCAGTACTTC | TRBV11-2 | NA | NA | TRBJ2-7
CASSYSGGMIEQYF | TGTGCCAGCAGTTACTCCGGCGGGATGATCGAGCAGTACTTC | TRBV6-5 | NA | NA | TRBJ2-7
CASSHTGGVQETQYF | TGTGCCAGCAGCCATACAGGGGGGGTCCAAGAGACCCAGTACTTC | TRBV9 | NA | NA | TRBJ2-5
CASSKAEGLAGDPLYNEQFF | TGTGCCAGCAGCAAAGCGGAGGGACTAGCGGGCGATCCCTTATACAATGAGCAGTTCTTC | TRBV21-1 | NA | NA | TRBJ2-1